A selection of T cell receptor beta chains follows, all from one sample in a study of control samples from healthy donors and cancer patients. TCRdb's table, derived via immunoSEQ multiplex PCR, lists solely in-frame clones and lacks some. The sample shows more than 95,000 clones, about 90% of them seen only once. Sequenced material: blood. All receptors derive from a man aged 18 to 30 in good health. Each CDR3 is given with its conserved first and last residue. Each record gives: V gene, CDR3 protein.

>TRBV19
CASSTSDRGYGYTF
>TRBV12-5
CASGTTAGNTIYF
>TRBV18
CASSGLAGPEAKNIQYF
>TRBV7-2
CASSLGLAAQETQYF
>TRBV28
CASNRAGGGYTF
>TRBV6-2/TRBV6-3
CASSYRGHTRGNQPQHF
>TRBV5-8
CASSLLTGSYNEQFF
>TRBV28
CASSRGHGMPYEQYF
>TRBV7-2
CASSALAGEETQYF
>TRBV25-1
CASSALSTGELFF
>TRBV7-9
CASSATGGYGYTF
>TRBV18
CASSPSSIQETQYF
>TRBV19
CASSITTGVYQPQHF
>TRBV5-4
CANKGQADTDTQYF
>TRBV6-6
CASQPRVVVTDEQYF
>TRBV7-2
CASSLLSGREQYF
>TRBV6-5
CASRPDGTYGYTF
>TRBV10-3
CAISEYRETYGYTF
>TRBV24-1
CATSDPPGQEKYGYTF
>TRBV6-1
CASSDGLSGSPTGELFF
>TRBV2
CASSYQETQYF
>TRBV6-6
CASSPGRLARLQETQYF
>TRBV28
CASRTGTDNQPQHF
>TRBV5-1
CASSSVDTQYF
>TRBV28
CASRPAGYGYTF
>TRBV6-5
CASSWTGRSGELFF
>TRBV7-3
CASSPGSGRSLGNEQFF
>TRBV12-5
CASGLVVGIETQYF
>TRBV6-5
CASKGLEVGTDTQYF
>TRBV2
CASSESGDGGETQYF
>TRBV9
CASSGGTLRESEQFF
>TRBV19
CASQTLAVNTGELFF
>TRBV10-1
CASSEAQAGGDEQFF
>TRBV6-2/TRBV6-3
CASSYRGQGVGEQYF
>TRBV6-2/TRBV6-3
CASSYPGGRYNEQFF
>TRBV4-1
CASSQVGVGNTIYF